This entry lists 26 T cell receptor beta chains sequenced from one sample in a study of blood T cell repertoires in COVID-19. Repertoires were generated with immunoSEQ multiplex PCR, while TCRdb's copy carries only in-frame clones and drops some. The sample holds 300,000 to 400,000 clones; roughly 90% are singletons and the top ten take roughly 4%. Sequenced sample: peripheral blood. These receptors all stem from a woman between 45 and 60 years old with active or convalescent COVID-19.

The sample holds one count of this clone. J is TRBJ2-2 and V is TRBV5-6, with TRBD1 identical over 7 bases. V shed 0 bases and J 1 base; nucleotides not matched to a gene: 0. CDR1 is SGHDT and CDR2 is YYEEEE in the germline V gene. This CDR3 has 15 amino acids. The CDR3, as DNA: TGTGCCAGCAGCTTGGGACAGGGGAACACCGGGGAGCTGTTTTTT. Protein product: CASSLGQGNTGELFF.

J is TRBJ2-1 and V is TRBV14, with 7 bases fitting TRBD2. Unmatched junction bases numbered 13, after V lost 4 bases and J lost 4 bases. Germline loops: CDR1 SGHDN, CDR2 FVKESK. CDR3 length: 17 amino acids. CDR3 coding DNA: TGTGCCAGCAGCCCTCTTCGGACGGGAGGAGTTTACAATGAGCAGTTCTTC. Amino acids: CASSPLRTGGVYNEQFF.

The gene calls are TRBV10-3 and TRBJ2-5, with D perhaps matching TRBD1 (6 bases). The CDR3 spans 14 residues. The V and J ends lost 2 bases and 4 bases respectively, with 11 bases between them. Germline V gene sequence: CDR1 ENHRY, CDR2 SYGVKD. CDR3 sequence (DNA): TGTGCCATCAGTGAGAATCAGGGGCGAGAGACCCAGTACTTC. Its protein is CAISENQGRETQYF.

V gene TRBV28 combines with J gene TRBJ1-4; D remains unclear. The length of the CDR3 is 12 residues. Between the trimmed V and J ends, which lost 6 bases and 7 bases, there was a span of 9 bases. The V gene's germline CDR1 is MDHEN and CDR2 SYDVKM. The CDR3: CASRGDGEKLFF. For the CDR3, the DNA is TGTGCCAGCAGGGGAGACGGTGAAAAACTGTTTTTT.

The chain combines TRBV28 with TRBJ1-5, with TRBD1 as a possible D gene (6 bases). CDR3 size: 13 residues. Per the germline V gene, CDR1 is MDHEN and CDR2 is SYDVKM. Trimming removed 8 bases at V and 4 bases at J, with 12 bases between. The CDR3 sequence is CASGYGTNQPQHF. The CDR3 DNA follows: TGTGCCAGCGGGTACGGGACAAATCAGCCCCAGCATTTT.

The J gene is TRBJ2-7, the V gene TRBV3-1 (or the pseudogene TRBV3-2), with a possible D match to TRBD2 (6 bases). CDR1 is LGHDT, CDR2 YNNKEL, per germline (reference sequence). The V end lost 4 bases, the J end lost 3 bases, and 10 bases lay between the germline ends. This CDR3 is 13 amino acids long. CDR3 in DNA: TGTGCCAGCAGCCCGGGACTGAACTACGAGCAGTACTTC. Residues: CASSPGLNYEQYF.

The rearrangement links TRBV10-3 to TRBJ2-7, with D uncertain. V lost 0 bases to trimming and J lost 2 bases, with 11 bases between them. The CDR3 covers 15 residues. Germline CDR1 and CDR2: ENHRY and SYGVKD. The CDR3 spells CAISESARMAYEQYF. Here the CDR3 DNA reads TGTGCCATCAGTGAGTCTGCTAGGATGGCCTACGAGCAGTACTTC.

This clone was recorded only once. The rearrangement links TRBV4-3 to TRBJ1-2, with D possibly matching TRBD1 (5 bases). The V and J ends lost 0 bases and 0 bases respectively, with 8 bases between them. Looked up from germline, CDR1 is LGHNA and CDR2 is YSLEER. The CDR3 runs 15 residues. CDR3 sequence: CASSQDRQSNYGYTF. CDR3 DNA: TGCGCCAGCAGCCAAGACCGACAGTCTAACTATGGCTACACCTTC.

V gene TRBV7-8 combines with J gene TRBJ1-5, with 8 positions matching TRBD1. Germline trimming cut 4 bases from V and 2 bases from J; bases unmatched to any gene: 7. Per germline, CDR1 SGHVS and CDR2 FQNEAQ. The CDR3 is 16 amino acids. This CDR3 reads CASSYGTGVGNQPQHF. In DNA form, the CDR3 reads TGTGCCAGCAGCTACGGGACAGGAGTTGGCAATCAGCCCCAGCATTTT.

The chain recombines TRBV19 with TRBJ2-5; D gene ambiguous. Looked up from germline, CDR1 is LNHDA and CDR2 is SQIVND (reference sequence). This CDR3 contains 11 residues. V dropped 3 bases and J dropped 13 bases, with 12 bases sitting between them. CDR3 loop: CASSISNELYF. The CDR3 nucleotides read TGTGCCAGTAGTATTTCTAATGAGTTGTACTTC.

This chain joins TRBV18 and TRBJ2-2, with a possible D match to TRBD1 (5 bases). Germline lookup yields CDR1 KGHSH and CDR2 LQKENI. Trimming shortened V by 5 bases and J by 1 base, and 14 bases separated the two germline ends. The CDR3 spans 16 residues. Here the CDR3 DNA reads TGTGCCAGCTCAGCCTACAGGTTGGAGAACACCGGGGAGCTGTTTTTT. Its protein is CASSAYRLENTGELFF. The complete variable domain, with remaining parts taken from reference TRBV18 and TRBJ2-2, reads NAGVMQNPRHLVRRRGQEARLRCSPMKGHSHVYWYRQLPEEGLKFMVYLQKENIIDESGMPKERFSAEFPKEGPSILRIQQVVRGDSAAYFCASSAYRLENTGELFFGEGSRLTVL.

The chain joins TRBV6-2 or TRBV6-3 to TRBJ2-7; 8 bases are a match to TRBD2. Germline CDR1 is MNHEY and CDR2 is SVGEGT. This CDR3 spans 15 amino acids. V lost 2 bases and J lost 2; bases outside the gene matches: 5. The CDR3 DNA reads TGTGCCAGCAGTTACGGACTAGCCGTAACCTACGAGCAGTACTTC. Translating gives CASSYGLAVTYEQYF.

CDR3 DNA: TGTGCCAGCTCACCGAATCTGCTACTAGGGGAGCAGTACTTC. Its translation is CASSPNLLLGEQYF. The chain has TRBV18 and TRBJ2-7; perhaps TRBD2 as D (5 bases). Trimming pared 3 bases from V and 7 bases from J, leaving 16 bases between. Germline loops: CDR1 KGHSH, CDR2 LQKENI. The CDR3 covers 14 residues.

The chain couples TRBV27 to TRBJ2-7; TRBD1 matches at 7 bases. Germline V gene sequence: CDR1 MNHEY, CDR2 SMNVEV (reference sequence). CDR3 length: 15 amino acids. The trim removed 2 bases at V and 2 bases at J, leaving 6 bases unmatched. The chain's CDR3 is CASSLRQGRAYEQYF. In nucleotides, the CDR3 is TGTGCCAGCAGTTTACGACAGGGTAGGGCCTACGAGCAGTACTTC.

The chain combines TRBV20-1 with TRBJ2-7, with D perhaps TRBD1 (6 bases). The germline V gene encodes CDR1 DFQATT and CDR2 SNEGSKA (reference sequence). The CDR3 has 11 residues. The germline V and J ends were trimmed by 3 bases and 6 bases, with 9 bases remaining between them. The CDR3 region is CSASGQTEQYF. CDR3 in DNA: TGCAGTGCTAGTGGACAGACCGAGCAGTACTTC.

This clone was seen only a few times. This chain joins TRBV5-1 and TRBJ2-1, with 10 bases that match TRBD1. Germline CDR1 and CDR2: SGHRS and YFSETQ. The CDR3 is made up of 14 amino acids. V gave up 5 bases and J gave up 8 bases; unmatched junction bases: 7. Here the CDR3 reads CASRRQGAHDEQFF. In nucleotides, the CDR3 is TGCGCCAGCAGGAGACAGGGGGCGCACGATGAGCAGTTCTTC.

This sequence joins TRBV7-6 and TRBJ1-4, with no clear D. The CDR3 is 11 amino acids. From germline, CDR1 is SGHVS and CDR2 FNYEAQ. Trimming took off 5 bases at V and 8 bases at J, with 6 bases between the two ends. Written as DNA, the CDR3 is TGTGCCAGCAGCCAAGCGGAAAAACTGTTTTTT. This translates into CASSQAEKLFF. Complete variable domain (other parts from reference TRBV7-6 and TRBJ1-4): GAGVSQSPRYKVTKRGQDVALRCDPISGHVSLYWYRQALGQGPEFLTYFNYEAQQDKSGLPNDRFSAERPEGSISTLTIQRTEQRDSAMYRCASSQAEKLFFGSGTQLSVL.

This clone was counted only a few times. This sequence joins TRBV3-1 (or the pseudogene TRBV3-2) and TRBJ2-1; 8 bases map to TRBD1. Germline-derived CDR1 and CDR2 are LGHDT and YNNKEL (reference sequence). The CDR3 is made up of 18 amino acids. J lost 1 base, V lost 7 bases, and 15 bases had no gene match. The CDR3 protein is CASIVDRALKESYNEQFF. In DNA, the CDR3 is TGTGCCAGCATCGTGGACAGGGCCCTGAAGGAGTCCTACAATGAGCAGTTCTTC.

The chain joins TRBV4-3 to TRBJ2-1; TRBD2 matches 8 bases. The CDR3 has 17 amino acids. V lost 4 bases and J lost 0; bases outside the gene matches: 8. The germline CDR1 and CDR2 sequences are LGHNA and YSLEER. This chain's CDR3 is CASSPYTAGGSYNEQFF. The CDR3 DNA sequence: TGCGCCAGCAGCCCATACACGGCGGGGGGCTCCTACAATGAGCAGTTCTTC.

This chain joins TRBV7-9 and TRBJ2-2; TRBD2 aligns across 10 bases. Trimming cost V 5 bases and J 5 bases; bases outside gene matches: 2. Germline V gene lookup returns CDR1 SEHNR and CDR2 FQNEAQ (reference sequence). CDR3 size: 14 residues. CDR3 amino acids: CASSPLAGTGELFF. CDR3 coding DNA: TGTGCCAGCAGCCCACTAGCGGGGACCGGGGAGCTGTTTTTT. Variable domain in full (rest from reference TRBV7-9 and TRBJ2-2): DTGVSQNPRHKITKRGQNVTFRCDPISEHNRLYWYRQTLGQGPEFLTYFQNEAQLEKSRLLSDRFSAERPKGSFSTLEIQRTEQGDSAMYLCASSPLAGTGELFFGEGSRLTVL.

The chain has TRBV30 and TRBJ1-2, with TRBD1 as a possible D gene (6 bases). The length of the CDR3 is 16 residues. V was cut by 0 bases and J by 11 bases, with 25 bases left in between. Germline V lookup: CDR1 GTSNPN, CDR2 SVGIG (reference sequence). This CDR3 reads CAWSVEGGTDRPAYTF. For the CDR3, the DNA is TGTGCCTGGAGTGTAGAGGGGGGGACGGATCGCCCAGCTTACACCTTC.

The rearrangement joins TRBV7-9 to TRBJ1-1, with D tentatively TRBD1 (6 bases). Looked up from germline, CDR1 is SEHNR and CDR2 is FQNEAQ (reference sequence). This CDR3 comprises 15 residues. V was clipped by 5 bases and J by 1 base, with 14 bases between them. The CDR3 DNA sequence: TGTGCCAGCAGCGGAACGGGACACTGGAACACTGAAGCTTTCTTT. Protein product: CASSGTGHWNTEAFF.

This rearrangement joins TRBV29-1 to TRBJ2-1; 13 bases fit TRBD2. The CDR3 consists of 17 residues. V dropped 3 bases and J dropped 9; count of bases not matched to a gene: 14. Looked up from germline, CDR1 is SQVTM and CDR2 is ANQGSEA. The CDR3: CSVEDLGGGLAGSEQFF. In nucleotides, the CDR3 is TGCAGCGTTGAGGATTTGGGAGGGGGACTAGCGGGAAGTGAGCAGTTCTTC.

This clone was seen more than once but under ten times. The chain employs TRBV2 and TRBJ2-2; 8 bases map to TRBD1. Germline assignment: CDR1 SNHLY and CDR2 FYNNEI. The ends lost 6 bases at V and 0 bases at J; junction bases unmatched: 0. The CDR3 contains 14 residues. The CDR3 loop reads CASRQGANTGELFF. The CDR3 region has the DNA TGTGCCAGCAGACAGGGGGCGAACACCGGGGAGCTGTTTTTT.

This sequence joins TRBV20-1 and TRBJ1-4; a weak D match, TRBD1 (5 bases). Between the trimmed V and J ends, which lost 3 bases and 5 bases, there was a span of 13 bases. Looked up from germline, CDR1 is DFQATT and CDR2 is SNEGSKA (reference sequence). The CDR3 contains 14 residues. CDR3 sequence: CSASTGKKNEKLFF. The CDR3 nucleotides are TGCAGTGCTAGTACAGGAAAAAAGAATGAAAAACTGTTTTTT.

This chain links TRBV4-1 with TRBJ1-1; tentatively, D is TRBD1 (6 bases). Germline V lookup: CDR1 MGHRA, CDR2 YSYEKL. The V end lost 4 bases, the J end lost 0 bases, and 15 bases lay between the germline ends. The CDR3 length is 16 residues. The CDR3 DNA reads as TGCGCCAGCAGCCGCCTAGGGGGGGGCGTGAACACTGAAGCTTTCTTT. Translation gives CASSRLGGGVNTEAFF.